These 18 T cell receptor beta chains originate from one sample sequenced in a study of T cells in Graves' hyperthyroidism and ophthalmopathy. RNA transcripts yielded amplified TCR beta CDR3 regions. Carried out on the TCR CDR3, a first-round RT-PCR used the HTBI primer set. TCRdb redid the calling of the multiplex PCR reads with MiXCR, one entry per CDR3 protein. The sample lists about 210,000 distinct CDR3 sequences; 17% were seen once. The specimen sequenced was blood. The receptors come from a man aged 50 to 59 with Graves' hyperthyroidism.

Ten or more counts support this clonotype. V and J are TRBV18 and TRBJ2-7; possibly TRBD1 for D (5 bases). This CDR3 contains 12 residues. V dropped 6 bases and J dropped 3 bases, with 9 bases sitting between them. Germline V gene lookup returns CDR1 KGHSH and CDR2 LQKENI. In DNA, the CDR3 is TGTGCCAGCTCGCTCGGACACTACGAGCAGTACTTC. Amino acids: CASSLGHYEQYF.

This clonotype was recorded many times. This sequence joins TRBV5-1 and TRBJ2-7; D gene ambiguous. V was pared by 0 bases and J by 6 bases, with 7 bases between. CDR1 and CDR2 from the germline V gene are SGHRS and YFSETQ. CDR3 size: 12 residues. CDR3 DNA: TGCGCCAGCAGCTTGGAAGGGCTCGAGCAGTACTTC. This codes for CASSLEGLEQYF.

This clonotype was recorded many times. The chain recombines TRBV20-1 with TRBJ2-3, with 13 nucleotides matching TRBD2. The CDR3 contains 13 residues. Germline values: CDR1 DFQATT, CDR2 SNEGSKA (reference sequence). The CDR3 here is CTVGLAGTDTQYF. Here the CDR3 DNA reads TGCACCGTGGGACTAGCGGGAACAGATACGCAGTATTTT.

This clonotype was recorded many times. The chain uses TRBV3-1 and TRBJ1-3; 10 nucleotides match TRBD1. This CDR3 comprises 17 residues. J gave up 2 bases and V 4 bases, and 8 bases lay outside the gene matches. In germline, CDR1 is LGHDT, CDR2 YNNKEL (reference sequence). The CDR3 loop reads CASSPRTGGMTGNTIYF. The CDR3 DNA sequence: TGTGCCAGCAGCCCCCGGACAGGGGGAATGACTGGAAACACCATATATTTT.

This clonotype appeared many times. This sequence joins TRBV11-3 and TRBJ2-7; D is unclear. Germline values: CDR1 SGHNT, CDR2 YENEEA. V lost 5 bases and J 2 bases, leaving 16 bases between the germline ends. This CDR3 contains 15 residues. The CDR3 sequence: CASSLWDSRTYEQYF. CDR3 nucleotides: TGTGCCAGCAGCCTTTGGGATAGCAGGACCTACGAGCAGTACTTC. Full variable domain (remainder filled in from reference TRBV11-3 and TRBJ2-7): EAGVVQSPRYKIIEKKQPVAFWCNPISGHNTLYWYLQNLGQGPELLIRYENEEAVDDSQLPKDRFSAERLKGVDSTLKIQPAELGDSAVYLCASSLWDSRTYEQYFGPGTRLTVT.

This clonotype came up many times. V usage is TRBV29-1 and J usage is TRBJ1-1; D remains unclear. The CDR3 extends over 12 amino acids. The V and J ends lost 6 bases and 5 bases respectively, with 13 bases between them. Per the germline V gene, CDR1 is SQVTM and CDR2 is ANQGSEA. The CDR3 region is CSVFEPRTEAFF. The CDR3 region has the DNA TGCAGCGTCTTCGAGCCGAGGACTGAAGCTTTCTTT.

The rearrangement links TRBV20-1 to TRBJ1-1, with no clear D. Trimming removed 8 bases from V and 0 bases from J, with 10 bases in between. From germline, CDR1 is DFQATT and CDR2 SNEGSKA (reference sequence). The CDR3 has 12 residues. CDR3 protein: CSPLGMNTEAFF. The CDR3 DNA reads TGCAGTCCCCTGGGAATGAACACTGAAGCTTTCTTT.

There are a few counts of this clonotype. This sequence joins TRBV10-1 and TRBJ1-3, with 7 nucleotides matching TRBD1. Per the germline V gene, CDR1 is WNHNN and CDR2 is SYGVQD (reference sequence). The junction had 5 bases not matched to a gene; V was cut back by 6 bases and J by 0 bases. The CDR3 sequence is 15 residues long. As DNA, the CDR3 is TGCGCCAGCAGCGAGGGGGCCAACTCTGGAAACACCATATATTTT. Protein product: CASSEGANSGNTIYF.

The chain uses TRBV24-1 and TRBJ1-2, with TRBD1 as a possible D gene (6 bases). Germline V gene lookup returns CDR1 KGHDR and CDR2 SFDVKD. V dropped 9 bases and J dropped 6 bases, with 10 bases sitting between them. The CDR3 contains 11 residues. The CDR3 protein is CATGGGHGYTF. Here the CDR3 DNA reads TGTGCCACCGGGGGGGGCCATGGCTACACCTTC.

This chain joins TRBV24-1 and TRBJ1-5; D is undetermined. With 3 bases removed from V and 5 bases from J, the gap between germline ends came to 10 bases. This CDR3 is built from 14 residues. Germline lookup yields CDR1 KGHDR and CDR2 SFDVKD. The CDR3 region has the DNA TGTGCCACCAGTGATCAACATGGGGATCAGCCCCAGCATTTT. Residues: CATSDQHGDQPQHF.

This chain joins TRBV6-1 and TRBJ2-2, with 7 bases that match TRBD1. The CDR3 length is 15 residues. Looked up from germline, CDR1 is MNHNS and CDR2 is SASEGT. The V and J ends lost 7 bases and 9 bases, in that order; junction bases with no gene match: 14. The CDR3 loop is CASTRTGRLGRELFF. The CDR3 bases are TGTGCCAGCACCCGGACAGGTCGCCTTGGCCGGGAGCTGTTTTTT.

The rearrangement links TRBV18 to TRBJ2-1, with a weak D call TRBD1 (5 bases). The CDR3 is 14 amino acids. V was cut by 3 bases and J by 6 bases, with 12 bases left in between. The germline CDR1 and CDR2 sequences are KGHSH and LQKENI. The CDR3 nucleotides are TGTGCCAGCTCACCGACAATTACAGGCAATGAGCAGTTCTTC. Translated: CASSPTITGNEQFF.

This chain connects TRBV11-2 to TRBJ2-3; perhaps TRBD2 as D (6 bases). Germline V CDR1 and CDR2: SGHAT, FQNNGV. The CDR3 loop spans 16 amino acids. The V gene lost 4 bases and the J gene lost 4 bases, with 18 bases spanning the gap. CDR3 protein: CASSSVKGRFPDTQYF. CDR3 bases: TGTGCCAGCAGCTCCGTTAAGGGGAGGTTCCCAGATACGCAGTATTTT.

This clonotype has ten or more counts. The chain has TRBV10-3 and TRBJ1-1, with D possibly being TRBD1 (6 bases). The ends were cut back, 6 bases at V and 3 bases at J, with 11 bases in the middle. The V gene's germline CDR1 is ENHRY and CDR2 SYGVKD. The CDR3 consists of 13 residues. CDR3 residues: CAIRQGADTEAFF. The DNA for the CDR3 is TGTGCCATCAGACAGGGCGCGGACACTGAAGCTTTCTTT.

This chain uses TRBV29-1 with TRBJ1-2; the D gene is possibly TRBD1 (6 bases). Germline V CDR1 and CDR2: SQVTM, ANQGSEA. The CDR3 loop spans 11 amino acids. V lost 4 bases and J 8 bases, leaving 11 bases between the germline ends. CDR3 sequence (DNA): TGCAGCGTTGTGAGGGGGACAGGCTACACCTTC. Translation: CSVVRGTGYTF.

This clonotype showed up just a few times. The rearrangement uses TRBV5-1 and TRBJ1-2; D is undetermined. The germline CDR1 and CDR2 sequences are SGHRS and YFSETQ. This CDR3 is 14 amino acids long. With 3 bases removed from V and 0 bases from J, the gap between germline ends came to 9 bases. CDR3 loop: CASSSVSANYGYTF. CDR3 sequence (DNA): TGCGCCAGCAGCTCCGTGTCCGCTAACTATGGCTACACCTTC.

This sequence joins TRBV4-1 and TRBJ1-6; D is uncertain. CDR3 size: 17 residues. V was shortened by 0 bases and J by 1 base, with 10 bases between the two germline ends. CDR1 is MGHRA and CDR2 is YSYEKL in the germline V gene. CDR3 bases: TGCGCCAGCAGCCAAGATCCCAATAGATCCTATAATTCACCCCTCCACTTT. This codes for CASSQDPNRSYNSPLHF.

This clonotype came up a few times. V gene TRBV5-1 combines with J gene TRBJ2-1; no definite D call. Trimming took off 0 bases at V and 6 bases at J, with 7 bases between the two ends. CDR3 size: 13 residues. Looked up from germline, CDR1 is SGHRS and CDR2 is YFSETQ. CDR3 DNA sequence: TGCGCCAGCAGCTTGGCGGGCTTCAATGAGCAGTTCTTC. Protein: CASSLAGFNEQFF.